These 17 T cell receptor beta chains came from one sample sequenced in a study of cytomegalovirus exposure and HLA in healthy donors. The PCR employed 60 Vbeta primers together with 13 Jbeta primers. Profiled with immunoSEQ multiplex PCR; TCRdb holds only in-frame clones, not every one. The data hold hundreds of thousands of clones, with approximately 84% observed a single time. Sample: PBMCs. These receptors all stem from a girl aged 2 to 10 in good health and CMV-seronegative.

The chain recombines TRBV7-8 with TRBJ2-7, with D perhaps TRBD1 (5 bases). V was pared by 1 base and J by 0 bases, with 16 bases between. Germline CDR1 and CDR2: SGHVS and FQNEAQ. The CDR3 is 17 residues long. The CDR3 nucleotides are TGTGCCAGCAGCTTAGTTCAGGGTTTCGACTCCTCCTACGAGCAGTACTTC. Amino acid sequence: CASSLVQGFDSSYEQYF. Looking up the rest from reference TRBV7-8 and TRBJ2-7 gives the full variable domain: GAGVSQSPRYKVAKRGQDVALRCDPISGHVSLFWYQQALGQGPEFLTYFQNEAQLDKSGLPSDRFFAERPEGSVSTLKIQRTQQEDSAVYLCASSLVQGFDSSYEQYFGPGTRLTVT.

The V gene is TRBV19, the J gene TRBJ2-5; the D gene is possibly TRBD2 (6 bases). The CDR3 sequence is 10 residues long. Germline V lookup: CDR1 LNHDA, CDR2 SQIVND (reference sequence). This chain's CDR3 is CSAGKETQYF. CDR3 coding DNA: TGTAGTGCGGGGAAAGAGACCCAGTACTTC.

This chain uses TRBV30 with TRBJ2-7, with 11 bases matching TRBD2. The ends lost 4 bases at V and 1 base at J; junction bases unmatched: 6. Per the germline V gene, CDR1 is GTSNPN and CDR2 is SVGIG (reference sequence). The CDR3 totals 15 residues. CDR3 nucleotide sequence: TGTGCCTGGACTCCCGGGACTAGCGGTTCCTACGAGCAGTACTTC. Its translation: CAWTPGTSGSYEQYF.

The CDR3 DNA is TGTGCCAGCAGCTTGGGGACTAGCGGCTACTACAATGAGCAGTTCTTC. As protein: CASSLGTSGYYNEQFF. This rearrangement joins TRBV5-6 to TRBJ2-1, with 10 positions matching TRBD2. The V segment lost 0 bases and the J segment 3 bases; nucleotides outside the gene matches: 3. There are 16 residues in the CDR3. In germline, CDR1 is SGHDT, CDR2 YYEEEE.

V gene TRBV19 combines with J gene TRBJ2-3, with 8 bases fitting TRBD2. This CDR3 region has 15 residues. Germline CDR1 and CDR2: LNHDA and SQIVND (reference sequence). With 3 bases clipped from V and 7 bases from J, the junction kept 9 bases outside the gene matches. The CDR3 region has the DNA TGTGCCAGTAGTATCCTTAGCGGGACGAGGAATACGCAGTATTTT. Amino acid sequence: CASSILSGTRNTQYF.

This rearrangement joins TRBV7-2 to TRBJ2-3; TRBD2 matches 16 bases. The ends lost 6 bases at V and 4 bases at J; junction bases unmatched: 10. The germline V gene encodes CDR1 SGHTA and CDR2 FQGNSA. The CDR3 is 18 residues long. CDR3 sequence reads: CASRPRPGLAGGSDTQYF. Here the CDR3 DNA reads TGTGCCAGCAGGCCCCGGCCGGGACTAGCGGGGGGGTCAGATACGCAGTATTTT.

The chain has TRBV15 and TRBJ2-2, with 9 bases aligning to TRBD1. J lost 6 bases, V lost 0 bases, and 8 bases had no gene match. CDR3 size: 17 residues. CDR1 is LNHNV, CDR2 YYDKDF, per germline (reference sequence). CDR3 sequence: CATSRDRRTGDAGELFF. Written as DNA, the CDR3 is TGTGCCACCAGCAGAGATCGAAGGACAGGGGACGCCGGGGAGCTGTTTTTT.

The gene calls are TRBV18 and TRBJ2-5; perhaps TRBD2 as D (6 bases). This CDR3 contains 11 residues. Trimming shortened V by 5 bases and J by 5 bases, and 6 bases separated the two germline ends. CDR1 KGHSH and CDR2 LQKENI come from the germline V gene. The CDR3 loop reads CASSGGETQYF. The CDR3 DNA reads TGTGCCAGCTCAGGAGGGGAGACCCAGTACTTC. Full variable domain (outside the CDR3, taken from reference TRBV18 and TRBJ2-5): NAGVMQNPRHLVRRRGQEARLRCSPMKGHSHVYWYRQLPEEGLKFMVYLQKENIIDESGMPKERFSAEFPKEGPSILRIQQVVRGDSAAYFCASSGGETQYFGPGTRLLVL.

The V call is TRBV11-3, the J call TRBJ2-7; 8 bases align to TRBD1. CDR3 size: 13 residues. The V gene's germline CDR1 is SGHNT and CDR2 YENEEA. V dropped 5 bases and J dropped 5; count of bases not matched to a gene: 5. CDR3 protein: CASSRTGFHEQYF. CDR3 sequence (DNA): TGTGCCAGCAGCCGGACAGGGTTCCACGAGCAGTACTTC.

This chain links TRBV19 with TRBJ1-6; D remains unclear. Germline V gene sequence: CDR1 LNHDA, CDR2 SQIVND (reference sequence). This CDR3 has 16 residues. V was cut by 1 base and J by 7 bases, with 14 bases left in between. For the CDR3, the DNA is TGTGCCAGTAGTATAGGGCAAGGAAGAGGGAATTCACCCCTCCACTTT. Protein product: CASSIGQGRGNSPLHF.

This rearrangement joins TRBV14 to TRBJ2-7; D gene ambiguous. CDR1 and CDR2 from the germline V gene are SGHDN and FVKESK. The CDR3 runs to 11 residues. V dropped 4 bases and J dropped 4 bases, with 5 bases sitting between them. CDR3 DNA sequence: TGTGCCAGCAGCCGGCAGTACGAGCAGTACTTC. Its translation: CASSRQYEQYF.

This rearrangement joins TRBV5-6 to TRBJ1-1, with 8 bases matching TRBD1. V lost 5 bases and J lost 1; bases outside the gene matches: 13. Germline CDR1 is SGHDT and CDR2 is YYEEEE. The CDR3 has 17 amino acids. The CDR3 protein is CASSLSRGQGGNTEAFF. The DNA for the CDR3 is TGTGCCAGCAGTCTGTCCCGTGGACAGGGCGGGAACACTGAAGCTTTCTTT.

This sequence joins TRBV15 and TRBJ1-1, with D uncertain. Trimming shortened V by 6 bases and J by 5 bases, and 13 bases separated the two germline ends. This CDR3 has 13 amino acids. Germline V gene data show CDR1 as LNHNV and CDR2 as YYDKDF (reference sequence). CDR3 in DNA: TGTGCCACCAGTGAGGTCGGAAGGACTGAAGCTTTCTTT. Translation gives CATSEVGRTEAFF.

J is TRBJ2-3 and V is TRBV23-1, with 7 bases fitting TRBD1. Being an ORF, TRBV23-1 has a function that is uncertain. This CDR3 comprises 15 residues. The V and J ends lost 5 bases and 1 base, in that order; junction bases with no gene match: 6. The CDR3: CASSELDRCTDTQYF. The CDR3 DNA is TGCGCCAGCAGTGAGCTGGACAGGTGCACAGATACGCAGTATTTT.

This rearrangement joins TRBV4-1 to TRBJ2-1; D is perhaps TRBD2 (5 bases). Germline CDR1 and CDR2: MGHRA and YSYEKL. Deletions cut 1 base from V and 4 bases from J, with 8 bases between. There are 14 residues in the CDR3. The DNA of the CDR3 is TGCGCCAGCAGCCAAGGGACTCCTTACAATGAGCAGTTCTTC. This translates into CASSQGTPYNEQFF.

The V gene is TRBV19, the J gene TRBJ2-7, with TRBD1 identical over 9 bases. This CDR3 has 14 amino acids. The V segment lost 5 bases and the J segment 3 bases; nucleotides outside the gene matches: 5. Germline values: CDR1 LNHDA, CDR2 SQIVND (reference sequence). CDR3 nucleotides: TGTGCCAGTAGTGCCGGGACAGGGATCTACGAGCAGTACTTC. Encoded protein: CASSAGTGIYEQYF.

This clone was observed once. The sample holds other DNA sequences that translate to the same CDR3. This chain connects TRBV27 to TRBJ2-7; the match to TRBD1 covers 10 bases. Germline CDR1 reads MNHEY; CDR2 reads SMNVEV (reference sequence). Trimming took 4 bases from V and 2 from J; bases not matched to a gene: 2. The CDR3 consists of 14 residues. CDR3 in amino acids: CASSYGTGAYEQYF. The CDR3 DNA reads TGTGCCAGCAGTTACGGGACAGGGGCCTACGAGCAGTACTTC.